A selection of T cell receptor beta chains follows, all from one sample in a study of T cells after yellow fever vaccination. TCRdb reprocessed the 5' RACE reads with MiXCR, giving one entry per CDR3 protein. The table shows about 360,000 distinct CDR3 sequences, with roughly 6.1% occurring only once. Sequencing was performed on PBMCs, taken 5 days after the yellow fever booster vaccination. These receptors were collected from a man aged 25-45 years who received the YFV17D yellow fever vaccine. Each CDR3 is given with its conserved first and last residue. D genes are given only for firm matches. Size tells how often a clone was seen (once, few, many) or the class of an expanded clone, and some rows leave it out.

.	.	TRBV29-1	TRBJ2-1	TGCAGCGTTGGAGGTTCCCGGGACAAGTACAATGAGCAGTTCTTC	CSVGGSRDKYNEQFF
TRBD2	many	TRBV20-1	TRBJ2-7	TGCAGCCATTCGACTAGCGGTACCCCCCAGCAGTACTTC	CSHSTSGTPQQYF
.	.	TRBV7-8	TRBJ1-2	TGTGCCAGCAGCCTGTCCCCCGACAGTCTTGGTGGCTACACCTTC	CASSLSPDSLGGYTF
TRBD2	few	TRBV10-3	TRBJ2-3	TGTGCCATCAGTCCGGCGGGACTACAGTTCGGCACAGATACGCAGTATTTT	CAISPAGLQFGTDTQYF
TRBD2	few	TRBV20-1	TRBJ2-7	TGCAGTGCCCCGAGAGAAGGGACTAGCTGGCTGTACGAGCAGTACTTC	CSAPREGTSWLYEQYF
.	many	TRBV5-1	TRBJ2-3	TGCGCCAGCAGCCGGCCAGAGAGCACAGATACGCAGTATTTT	CASSRPESTDTQYF
.	few	TRBV20-1	TRBJ2-1	TGCAGTGCCGATTGGGACATCACGGGAAATGAGCAGTTCTTC	CSADWDITGNEQFF
TRBD2	few	TRBV20-1	TRBJ2-1	TGCAGTGCTAGAGACGTTGGTTCGGGAGGACATAATGAGCAGTTCTTC	CSARDVGSGGHNEQFF
TRBD2	.	TRBV19	TRBJ2-1	TGTGCCAGTAGTATAGGCGGGACTAGCGGGAGGGCCAACTACAATGAGCAGTTCTTC	CASSIGGTSGRANYNEQFF
.	.	TRBV20-1	TRBJ2-1	TGCAGTGCTCTACGGACTACTCCCAATGAGCAGTTCTTC	CSALRTTPNEQFF
.	many	TRBV25-1	TRBJ2-3	TGTGCCAGCAGTGACGGGGCATTCACAGATACGCAGTATTTT	CASSDGAFTDTQYF
.	many	TRBV5-1	TRBJ2-7	TGCGCCAGCAGCTTGGCGGGAACCGAGCAGTACTTC	CASSLAGTEQYF
.	.	TRBV10-3	TRBJ2-1	TGTGCCATCAGTGAGAGGGCTAGCGAAGGAAATGAGCAGTTCTTC	CAISERASEGNEQFF
.	.	TRBV5-1	TRBJ2-1	TGCGCCAGCAGCTCAGTTACCTCCTACAATGAGCAGTTCTTC	CASSSVTSYNEQFF
.	many	TRBV7-9	TRBJ2-2	TGTGCCAGCAGCTTATCTGTTACCGGGGAGCTGTTTTTT	CASSLSVTGELFF
.	few	TRBV7-8	TRBJ2-1	TGTGCCAGCAGCTTAGTCTCGAGTAAACCCCCCAATGAGCAGTTCTTC	CASSLVSSKPPNEQFF
TRBD1	few	TRBV6-7	TRBJ2-7	TGCAGGGGGCGCAAAGGTAACTACGAGCAGTACTTC	CRGRKGNYEQYF
TRBD2	.	TRBV7-2	TRBJ2-1	TGTGCCAGCAGACCTCCCAGCGGGAGTGAGCAGTTCTTC	CASRPPSGSEQFF
.	many	TRBV5-1	TRBJ1-1	TGCGCCAGCAGCTTGGACCGTCGCAGACCGGAAGCTTTCTTT	CASSLDRRRPEAFF
.	few	TRBV20-1	TRBJ2-7	TGCAGTGCTAGTTTTAAGGGTTCCCGTGGGGGCTACGAGCAGTACTTC	CSASFKGSRGGYEQYF
.	.	TRBV12-3/TRBV12-4	TRBJ1-1	TGTGCCGTTCTTTGGGGAGTTGAAGCTTTCTTT	CAVLWGVEAFF
.	many	TRBV20-1	TRBJ2-7	TGCAGTGCTAGGCTAAACACCTACGAGCAGTACTTC	CSARLNTYEQYF
.	few	TRBV20-1	TRBJ2-1	TGCAGTGCTAATACGGGAATGGACTCCTACAATGAGCAGTTCTTC	CSANTGMDSYNEQFF
.	.	TRBV11-2	TRBJ2-2	TGTGCCAGCAGCTTAGCGGGAGTGCGGAACGGGGAGCTGTTTTTT	CASSLAGVRNGELFF
.	.	TRBV6-1	TRBJ2-1	TGTGCCAGCAGTATTAGGGGGTTGGGCAATGAGCAGTTCTTC	CASSIRGLGNEQFF
.	.	TRBV7-2	TRBJ1-4	TGTGCCAGCTCCTTAGGTGGATCAGGGTTTGAAAAACTGTTTTTT	CASSLGGSGFEKLFF
.	many	TRBV5-1	TRBJ1-2	TGCGCCAGCGGGGCGCATGGCTACACCTTC	CASGAHGYTF
.	many	TRBV20-1	TRBJ2-6	TGCAGTGCTAGTTTCCAGTGGCCCAACGTCCTGACTTTC	CSASFQWPNVLTF
TRBD1	.	TRBV7-2	TRBJ2-7	TGTGCCAGCAGGCCTAGACAGGGGCAGGAGCAGTACTTC	CASRPRQGQEQYF
.	many	TRBV4-3	TRBJ2-7	TGCGCCAGCAGCCAAGATATGGGGGAGGCAACCTACGAGCAGTACTTC	CASSQDMGEATYEQYF
TRBD1	many	TRBV6-5	TRBJ1-5	TGTGCCAGCAGTACCCGACAGGGAAGACAGCCCCAGCATTTT	CASSTRQGRQPQHF
.	.	TRBV7-2	TRBJ2-7	TGTGCCAGCAGCTTTCTGTGGGAGGCGCTCGAATCCTACGAGCAGTACTTC	CASSFLWEALESYEQYF
.	.	TRBV7-2	TRBJ1-5	TGTGCCAGCAGCCAGGCAACCGGTAGCAATCAGCCCCAGCATTTT	CASSQATGSNQPQHF
.	many	TRBV30	TRBJ2-5	TGTGCCTGGAGAGCCGGGACCGTCGCGACCCAGTACTTC	CAWRAGTVATQYF
.	few	TRBV15	TRBJ2-2	TGTGCCACCAGCAGGGAAGGGGGGACCGGGGAGCTGTTTTTT	CATSREGGTGELFF
TRBD2	.	TRBV29-1	TRBJ2-1	TGCAGCGTCCTCTCGACTAGCCCACCCATTTGGGAGCAGTTCTTC	CSVLSTSPPIWEQFF
.	.	TRBV19	TRBJ2-1	TGTGCCAGTAGTACGGTGGCTAACTACAATGAGCAGTTCTTC	CASSTVANYNEQFF
TRBD2	.	TRBV11-2	TRBJ2-3	TGTGCCAGCAGCTCCAGACTAGCGGGAGATCAAGATACGCAGTATTTT	CASSSRLAGDQDTQYF
.	many	TRBV11-2	TRBJ1-6	TGTGCCAGCACTACTGGGGCGCAGGGGCATAATTGGAGGTCACCCCTCCACTTT	CASTTGAQGHNWRSPLHF
TRBD2	many	TRBV10-3	TRBJ2-3	TGTGCCATCAGTGAGCCCGGGGCTCTAGCGGGAGGCACAGATACGCAGTATTTT	CAISEPGALAGGTDTQYF
TRBD2	many	TRBV5-4	TRBJ2-1	TGTGCCAGCAGCTTGGCGGTCCTAGCGGGAGCGTACAATGAGCAGTTCTTC	CASSLAVLAGAYNEQFF
.	many	TRBV7-2	TRBJ2-3	TGTGCCAGCAGCCCCCCCCCAGTTGGAGATACGCAGTATTTT	CASSPPPVGDTQYF
TRBD2	.	TRBV6-2/TRBV6-3	TRBJ2-1	TGTGCCAGCAGTCGAGGGACTAGCGGGAGGTCGAATGAGCAGTTCTTC	CASSRGTSGRSNEQFF
.	many	TRBV15	TRBJ2-7	TGTGCCACCAGCAGAGAAGGGGGTCTCCGAGTCTACGAGCAGTACTTC	CATSREGGLRVYEQYF
TRBD2	.	TRBV27	TRBJ2-1	TGTGCCAGCAGTTTACGTGGCGGGAGCTCCTACAATGAGCAGTTCTTC	CASSLRGGSSYNEQFF
TRBD1	.	TRBV5-1	TRBJ2-7	TGCGCCAGCAGCTTGTTGGGACAGGGGGCTGGCGAGCAGTACTTC	CASSLLGQGAGEQYF
.	.	TRBV28	TRBJ1-2	TGTGCCAGCAGTTTTAGGGACGTCTCGCGTGGCTACACCTTC	CASSFRDVSRGYTF
TRBD2	many	TRBV10-3	TRBJ2-2	TGTGCCATCAGCCCCGGACTAGCGGGGAACACCGGGGAGCTGTTTTTT	CAISPGLAGNTGELFF